This T cell receptor (beta chain) was observed in a study of blood T cell repertoires in COVID-19. Background on the study: The cDNA or gDNA used as material had been derived from T cells, B-cell-depleted T cells, or PBMCs.

Seattle patient enrollment occurred during active infection, with longitudinal follow-up thereafter. Germline CDR1 and CDR2: LNHDA and SQIVND (reference sequence). The CDR3 covers 13 residues. V lost 2 bases, J lost 3 bases, and 7 bases lay in between. In the original analysis: Reference gene primers were amplified, and this amplification served to estimate nucleated cell counts. Some clones are missing from TCRdb's copy, which holds only in-frame ones; the method was immunoSEQ multiplex PCR. V and J calls and clone size are given by that table; D and trimming were obtained from the DNA. The profile shows about 250,000 clones, approximately 90% of them singletons. A word on this clone: The same CDR3 arises from other DNA sequences in this sample as well.

J is TRBJ1-1 and V is TRBV19; D is possibly TRBD1 (5 bases). Material for sequencing was peripheral blood. The TCR originated in a woman aged 25 to 39 with COVID-19, enrolled during active disease. The CDR3 coding sequence is TGTGCCAGTAGTATAACAGGAGACACTGAAGCTTTCTTT. Translating gives CASSITGDTEAFF.